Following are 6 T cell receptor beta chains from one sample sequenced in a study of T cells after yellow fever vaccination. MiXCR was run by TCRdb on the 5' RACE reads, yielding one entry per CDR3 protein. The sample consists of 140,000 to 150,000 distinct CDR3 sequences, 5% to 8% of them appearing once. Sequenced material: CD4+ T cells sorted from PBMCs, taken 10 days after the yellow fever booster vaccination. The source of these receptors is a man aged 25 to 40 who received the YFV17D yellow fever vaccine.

Here the CDR3 reads CASSSTGTGDTSAFF. In nucleotides, the CDR3 is TGCGCCAGCAGCTCGACCGGGACAGGGGATACCTCGGCTTTCTTT. V is TRBV5-1 and J is TRBJ1-1, with 10 positions matching TRBD1. The germline V gene encodes CDR1 SGHRS and CDR2 YFSETQ. This CDR3 is 15 amino acids long. J gave up 11 bases and V 3 bases, and 13 bases lay outside the gene matches.

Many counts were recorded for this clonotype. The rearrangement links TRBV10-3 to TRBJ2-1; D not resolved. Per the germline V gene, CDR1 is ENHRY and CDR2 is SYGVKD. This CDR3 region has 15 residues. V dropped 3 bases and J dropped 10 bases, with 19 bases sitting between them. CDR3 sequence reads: CAISDPQLLKKEQFF. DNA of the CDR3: TGTGCCATCAGTGACCCTCAACTTTTAAAGAAAGAGCAGTTCTTC.

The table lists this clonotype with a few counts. This CDR3 is CASSPASRQGLYEQYF. In DNA, the CDR3 is TGTGCCAGCAGCCCCGCGTCCCGACAGGGGTTGTACGAGCAGTACTTC. V gene TRBV7-8 combines with J gene TRBJ2-7; the match to TRBD1 covers 8 bases. V gave up 5 bases and J gave up 4 bases; unmatched junction bases: 13. The CDR3 has 16 residues. CDR1 is SGHVS, CDR2 FQNEAQ, per germline.

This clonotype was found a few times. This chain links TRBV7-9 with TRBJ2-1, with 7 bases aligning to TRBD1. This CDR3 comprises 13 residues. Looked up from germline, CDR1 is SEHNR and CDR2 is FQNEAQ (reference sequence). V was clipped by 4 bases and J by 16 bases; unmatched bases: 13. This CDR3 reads CASSWENDRVLFF. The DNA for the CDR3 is TGTGCCAGCAGCTGGGAGAATGACAGGGTTCTCTTCTTC. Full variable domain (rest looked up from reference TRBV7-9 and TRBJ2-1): DTGVSQNPRHKITKRGQNVTFRCDPISEHNRLYWYRQTLGQGPEFLTYFQNEAQLEKSRLLSDRFSAERPKGSFSTLEIQRTEQGDSAMYLCASSWENDRVLFFGPGTRLTVL.

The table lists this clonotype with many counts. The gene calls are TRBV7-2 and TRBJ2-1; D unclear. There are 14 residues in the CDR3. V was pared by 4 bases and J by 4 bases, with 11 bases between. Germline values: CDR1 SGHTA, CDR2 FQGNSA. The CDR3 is CASSSSYSYNEQFF. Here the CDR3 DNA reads TGTGCCAGCAGCTCTTCGTATAGTTACAATGAGCAGTTCTTC.

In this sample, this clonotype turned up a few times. The CDR3 sequence is CASSKEASLSSYNEQFF. Here the CDR3 DNA reads TGTGCCAGCAGCAAAGAGGCCAGCCTGAGCTCCTACAATGAGCAGTTCTTC. The chain combines TRBV21-1 with TRBJ2-1. TRBV21-1 is a listed pseudogene. The CDR3 consists of 17 residues.